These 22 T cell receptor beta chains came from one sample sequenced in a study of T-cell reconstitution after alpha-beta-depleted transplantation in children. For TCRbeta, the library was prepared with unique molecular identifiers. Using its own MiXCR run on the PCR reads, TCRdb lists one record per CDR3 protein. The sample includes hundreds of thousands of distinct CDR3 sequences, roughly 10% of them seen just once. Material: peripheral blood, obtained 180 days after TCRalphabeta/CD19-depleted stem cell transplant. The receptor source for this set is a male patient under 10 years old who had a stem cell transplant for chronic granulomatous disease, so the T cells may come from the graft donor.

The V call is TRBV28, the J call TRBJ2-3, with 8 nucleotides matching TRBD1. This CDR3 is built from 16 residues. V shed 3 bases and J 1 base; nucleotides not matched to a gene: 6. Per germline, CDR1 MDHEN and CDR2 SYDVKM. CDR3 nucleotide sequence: TGTGCCAGCAGTTTCCGACAGGGACAGGGCACAGATACGCAGTATTTT. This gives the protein CASSFRQGQGTDTQYF. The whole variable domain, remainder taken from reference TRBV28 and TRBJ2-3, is DVKVTQSSRYLVKRTGEKVFLECVQDMDHENMFWYRQDPGLGLRLIYFSYDVKMKEKGDIPEGYSVSREKKERFSLILESASTNQTSMYLCASSFRQGQGTDTQYFGPGTRLTVL.

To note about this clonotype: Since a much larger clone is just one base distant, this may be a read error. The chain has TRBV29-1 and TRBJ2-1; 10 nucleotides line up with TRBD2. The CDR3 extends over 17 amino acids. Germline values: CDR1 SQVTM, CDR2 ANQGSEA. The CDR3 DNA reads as TGCAGCGCGGGGGGACTAGCGAAAGTGAGCTCCTACAATGGGCAGTTCTTC. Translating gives CSAGGLAKVSSYNGQFF.

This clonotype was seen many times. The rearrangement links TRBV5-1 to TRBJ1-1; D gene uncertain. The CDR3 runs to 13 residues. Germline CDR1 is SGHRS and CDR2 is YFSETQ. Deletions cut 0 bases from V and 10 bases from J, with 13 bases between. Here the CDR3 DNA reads TGCGCCAGCAGCTTGGCCCTCCCCGAGAGAGCTTTCTTT. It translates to CASSLALPERAFF.

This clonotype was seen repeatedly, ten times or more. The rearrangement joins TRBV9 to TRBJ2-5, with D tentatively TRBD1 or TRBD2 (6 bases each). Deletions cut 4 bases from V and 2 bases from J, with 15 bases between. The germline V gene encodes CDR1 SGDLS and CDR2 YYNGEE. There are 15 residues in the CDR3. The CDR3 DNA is TGTGCCAGCAGCCCTGTGGGGGGCATTCAAGAGACCCAGTACTTC. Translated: CASSPVGGIQETQYF.

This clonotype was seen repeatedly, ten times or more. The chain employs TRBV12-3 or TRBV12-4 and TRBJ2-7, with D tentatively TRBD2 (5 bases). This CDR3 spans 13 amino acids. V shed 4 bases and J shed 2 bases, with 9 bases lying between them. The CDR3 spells CASSWGVAYEQYF. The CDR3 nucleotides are TGTGCCAGCAGTTGGGGAGTGGCCTACGAGCAGTACTTC.

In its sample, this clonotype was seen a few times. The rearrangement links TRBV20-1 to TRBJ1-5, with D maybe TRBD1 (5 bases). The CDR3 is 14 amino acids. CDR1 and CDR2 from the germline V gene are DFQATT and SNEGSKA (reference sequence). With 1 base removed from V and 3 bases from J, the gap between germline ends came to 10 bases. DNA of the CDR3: TGCAGTGCTAGAGCCGACAGAATCAATCAGCCCCAGCATTTT. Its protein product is CSARADRINQPQHF.

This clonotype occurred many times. The CDR3 DNA sequence: TGTGCCAGCAGCGGACTAGCGGGAGGGAGCACAGATACGCAGTATTTT. Amino acids: CASSGLAGGSTDTQYF. The chain has TRBV12-3 or TRBV12-4 and TRBJ2-3; 15 positions match TRBD2. This CDR3 comprises 16 residues. Trimming at V came to 6 bases and at J to 0 bases, leaving 1 base not matched to a gene.

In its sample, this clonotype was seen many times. CDR3 sequence reads: CASKTSGRTDTQYF. CDR3 in DNA: TGTGCCAGTAAGACTAGCGGACGCACAGATACGCAGTATTTT. This chain uses TRBV19 with TRBJ2-3, with 9 positions matching TRBD2. CDR1 and CDR2 from the germline V gene are LNHDA and SQIVND (reference sequence). V was pared by 7 bases and J by 1 base, with 3 bases of the junction left unmatched. The CDR3 loop spans 14 amino acids.

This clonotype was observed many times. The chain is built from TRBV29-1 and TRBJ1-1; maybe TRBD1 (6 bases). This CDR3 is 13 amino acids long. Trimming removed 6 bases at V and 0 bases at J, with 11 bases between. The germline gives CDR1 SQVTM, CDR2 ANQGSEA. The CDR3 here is CSVGGRLNTEAFF. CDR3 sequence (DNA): TGCAGCGTAGGGGGACGGCTGAACACTGAAGCTTTCTTT.

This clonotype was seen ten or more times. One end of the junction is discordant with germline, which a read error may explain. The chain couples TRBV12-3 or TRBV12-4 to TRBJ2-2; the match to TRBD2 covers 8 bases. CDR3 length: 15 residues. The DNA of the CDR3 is TGTGCCAGCAGCTTAGCCGGGACTAGCACCGGGGAGCTGTTTTTT. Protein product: CASSLAGTSTGELFF.

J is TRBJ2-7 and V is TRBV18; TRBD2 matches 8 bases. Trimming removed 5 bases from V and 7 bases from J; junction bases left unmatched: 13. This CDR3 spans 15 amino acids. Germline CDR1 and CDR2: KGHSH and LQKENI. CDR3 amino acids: CASSTTAQRENEQYF. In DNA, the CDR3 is TGTGCCAGCTCAACAACAGCGCAGCGGGAGAATGAGCAGTACTTC.

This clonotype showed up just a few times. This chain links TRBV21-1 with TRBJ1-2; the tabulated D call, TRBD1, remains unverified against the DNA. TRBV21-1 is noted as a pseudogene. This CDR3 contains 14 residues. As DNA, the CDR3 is TGTGCCAGCAGCAAAGGAGGGGGAATAGATGGCTACACCTTC. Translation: CASSKGGGIDGYTF.

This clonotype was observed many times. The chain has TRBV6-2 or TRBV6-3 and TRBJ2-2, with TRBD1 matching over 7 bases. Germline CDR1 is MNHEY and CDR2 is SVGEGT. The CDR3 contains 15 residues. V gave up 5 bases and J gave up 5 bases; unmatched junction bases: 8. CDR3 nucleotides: TGTGCCAGCAGTATTAAATACAGGGGAACCGGGGAGCTGTTTTTT. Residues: CASSIKYRGTGELFF.

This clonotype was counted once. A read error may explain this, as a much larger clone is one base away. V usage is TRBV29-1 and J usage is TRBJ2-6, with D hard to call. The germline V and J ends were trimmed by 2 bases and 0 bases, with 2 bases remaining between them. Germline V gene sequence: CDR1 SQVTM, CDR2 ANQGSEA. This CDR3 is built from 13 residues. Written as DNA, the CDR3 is TGCAGCGTTGAACCCTCTGGGGCCAACGTCCTGACTTTC. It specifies CSVEPSGANVLTF.

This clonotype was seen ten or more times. DNA of the CDR3: TGTGCCATCAGATGGGACAGGGGCTATGGCTACACCTTC. This codes for CAIRWDRGYGYTF. This chain joins TRBV10-3 and TRBJ1-2; the match to TRBD1 covers 10 bases. V shed 6 bases and J 4 bases; nucleotides not matched to a gene: 2. Germline V gives CDR1 ENHRY, CDR2 SYGVKD. The CDR3 covers 13 residues.

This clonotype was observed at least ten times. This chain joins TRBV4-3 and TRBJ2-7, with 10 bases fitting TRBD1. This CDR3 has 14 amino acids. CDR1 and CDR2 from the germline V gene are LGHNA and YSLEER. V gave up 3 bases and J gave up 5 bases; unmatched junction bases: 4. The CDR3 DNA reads TGCGCCAGCAGCCAGGGGGACAGGGGAGACGAGCAGTACTTC. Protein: CASSQGDRGDEQYF.

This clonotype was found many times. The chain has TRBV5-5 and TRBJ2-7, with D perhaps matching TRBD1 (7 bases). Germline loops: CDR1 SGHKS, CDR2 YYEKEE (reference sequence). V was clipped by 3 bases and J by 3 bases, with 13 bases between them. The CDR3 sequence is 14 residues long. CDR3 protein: CASSWIRGVYEQYF. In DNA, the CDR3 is TGTGCCAGCAGCTGGATCAGGGGGGTCTACGAGCAGTACTTC.

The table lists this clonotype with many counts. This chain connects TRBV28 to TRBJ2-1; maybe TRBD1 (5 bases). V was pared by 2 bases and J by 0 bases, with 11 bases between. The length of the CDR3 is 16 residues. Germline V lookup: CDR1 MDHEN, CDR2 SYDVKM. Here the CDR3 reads CASSLTGPLSYNEQFF. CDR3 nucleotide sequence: TGTGCCAGCAGTTTAACAGGTCCCCTCTCCTACAATGAGCAGTTCTTC.

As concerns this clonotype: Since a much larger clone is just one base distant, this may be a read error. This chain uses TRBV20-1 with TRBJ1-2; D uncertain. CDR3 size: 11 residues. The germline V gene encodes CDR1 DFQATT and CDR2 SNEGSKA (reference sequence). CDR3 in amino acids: CSAGRTYGDTF. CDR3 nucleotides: TGCAGTGCCGGACGGACCTATGGCGACACCTTC.

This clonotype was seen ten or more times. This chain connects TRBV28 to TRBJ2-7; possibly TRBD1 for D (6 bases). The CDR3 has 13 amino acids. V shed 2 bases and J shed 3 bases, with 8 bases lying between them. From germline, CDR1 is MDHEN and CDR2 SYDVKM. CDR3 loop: CASSLTGNYEQYF. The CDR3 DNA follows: TGTGCCAGCAGTTTAACAGGGAACTACGAGCAGTACTTC.

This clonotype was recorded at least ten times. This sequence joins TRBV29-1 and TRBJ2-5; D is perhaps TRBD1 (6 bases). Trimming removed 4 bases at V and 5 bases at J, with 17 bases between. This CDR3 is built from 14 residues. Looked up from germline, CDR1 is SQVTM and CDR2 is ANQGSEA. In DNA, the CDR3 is TGCAGCGTTGGGATTGGGGGCGCCCAGGAGACCCAGTACTTC. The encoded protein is CSVGIGGAQETQYF.

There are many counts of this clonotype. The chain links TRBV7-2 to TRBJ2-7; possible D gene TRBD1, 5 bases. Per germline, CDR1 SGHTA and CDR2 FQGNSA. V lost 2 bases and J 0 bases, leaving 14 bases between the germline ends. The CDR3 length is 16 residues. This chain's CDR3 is CASSLNYPDSSYEQYF. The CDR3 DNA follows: TGTGCCAGCAGCTTAAACTATCCCGACAGCTCCTACGAGCAGTACTTC.